This T cell receptor beta chain was profiled in a study of blood T cell repertoires in COVID-19. Overall study context: From T cells, B-cell-depleted T cells, or PBMCs came the material, which was cDNA or gDNA.

In the source study's methods: Nucleated cell counts were estimated from reference gene primer amplification. Sequencing was performed with immunoSEQ multiplex PCR; in TCRdb, only in-frame clones are kept and a portion is missing. V and J calls and clone size come straight from that table; D and trimming were deduced from the DNA. This repertoire shows about 64,000 clones, more than 65% found once; its top ten account for around 5%. The CDR3 is 15 residues long. Looked up from germline, CDR1 is MNHEY and CDR2 is SVGAGI. V lost 5 bases, J lost 0 bases, and 11 bases lay in between. This receptor was obtained from a human donor in a cohort sampled during active COVID-19. The source material was peripheral blood. The J gene is TRBJ2-1, the V gene TRBV6-5, with TRBD2 as a possible D gene (6 bases). The DNA of the CDR3 is TGTGCCAGCAGTCCGGACTATAGCTCCTACAATGAGCAGTTCTTC. Translating gives CASSPDYSSYNEQFF.